This paragraph reports one T cell receptor beta chain. Its antigen is not known. Germline V lookup: CDR1 ENHRY, CDR2 SYGVKD. CDR3 length equals 14 residues. The V end was cut by 6 bases, the J end by 0 bases, with 9 bases between. The sample is drawn from a study of identical twins. Study observations and caveats: The study drew conclusions from cross-sectional statistical analysis, not from following the same donors.

A universal primer site arose from template switching, and cDNA bore unique molecular identifiers. MiXCR was run by TCRdb on the 5' RACE reads, yielding one entry per CDR3 protein. The sample holds roughly 480,000 distinct CDR3 sequences, approximately 24% seen once. These data also formed part of another study, on T cells expressing NK-cell markers. As reported in that work: Sorting was restricted to alpha-beta TCR T cells by an anti-gamma-delta TCR antibody in several experiments. NKG2C+ dominant clonotypes from 6 or 7 donors made up about 1.0-7.5% of CD8+ T cells.

The source material was CD4+ T cells sorted from blood. The V gene is TRBV10-3, the J gene TRBJ1-3; no clear D gene. This receptor was taken from a woman aged 18-35 years in good health. CDR3 region: CAIRGEGSGNTIYF. In DNA, the CDR3 is TGTGCCATCAGGGGCGAGGGCTCTGGAAACACCATATATTTT.